The subject of this entry is one T cell receptor beta chain. This specimen comes from a study of control samples from healthy donors and cancer patients. TCRdb keeps only in-frame clones here, not all; method: immunoSEQ multiplex PCR. The table records more than 140,000 clones, roughly 89% of them present only once. After removal of 5 bases from V and 1 base from J, the junction contained 7 bases not matched to a gene. CDR1 and CDR2 (germline): SEHNR, FQNEAQ (reference sequence). CDR3 length: 16 amino acids. Sequencing input: blood. J is TRBJ2-5 and V is TRBV7-9; 10 positions match TRBD2. The sequence derives from a man aged 18 to 29 in good health. CDR3 in amino acids: CASSRSERGGQETQYF. As DNA, the CDR3 is TGTGCCAGCAGCCGATCGGAGCGGGGGGGCCAAGAGACCCAGTACTTC.